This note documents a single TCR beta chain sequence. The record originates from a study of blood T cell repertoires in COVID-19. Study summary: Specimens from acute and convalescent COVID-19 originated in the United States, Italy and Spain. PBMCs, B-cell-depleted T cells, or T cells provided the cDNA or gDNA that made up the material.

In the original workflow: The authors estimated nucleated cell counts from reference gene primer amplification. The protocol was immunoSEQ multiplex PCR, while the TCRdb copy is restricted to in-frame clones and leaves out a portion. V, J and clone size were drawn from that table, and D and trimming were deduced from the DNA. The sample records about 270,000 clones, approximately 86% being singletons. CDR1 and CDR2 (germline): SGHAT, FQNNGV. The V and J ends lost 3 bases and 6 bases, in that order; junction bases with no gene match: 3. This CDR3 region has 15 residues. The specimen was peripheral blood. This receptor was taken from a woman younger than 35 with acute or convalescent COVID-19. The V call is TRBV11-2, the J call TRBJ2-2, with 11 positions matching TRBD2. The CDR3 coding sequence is TGTGCCAGCAGCTTTCTAGCGGGAGGCGCCGGGGAGCTGTTTTTT. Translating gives CASSFLAGGAGELFF.